The clone carrying this T cell receptor (beta chain) was counted only a few times. The data stem from a study of T cells in narcolepsy. TCRdb's copy holds only in-frame clones and misses some; the assay was immunoSEQ multiplex PCR. The table lists 20,000 to 30,000 clones, about four fifths of them singletons. V shed 6 bases, J shed 4 bases, and the junction held 11 bases outside the gene matches. The germline V gene encodes CDR1 SQVTM and CDR2 ANQGSEA. The CDR3 has 14 residues. This clonotype was obtained from a human donor with narcolepsy. This chain uses TRBV29-1 with TRBJ1-1, with 7 positions matching TRBD1. The source material was CD45RA- memory CD4+ T cells from PBMCs. CDR3 residues: CSVTTGPVITEAFF. For the CDR3, the DNA is TGCAGCGTAACGACAGGGCCCGTGATCACTGAAGCTTTCTTT.